This T cell receptor (beta chain) originates from a study of T cell clonotyping in hematopoietic cell transplantation. TCRdb's copy holds only in-frame clones and misses some; the assay was immunoSEQ multiplex PCR. The sample gives fewer than 80,000 clones, about 93% of which show up once; 1.5% to 2% is in the top ten. V gave up 0 bases and J gave up 6 bases, with 12 bases separating them. The CDR3 covers 15 residues. CDR1 WSHSY and CDR2 SAAADI come from the germline V gene. Sequencing was done on a sample of peripheral blood mononuclear cells. The source of this sequence is a man in his fifties or sixties in good health. Some clones in this sample may be carry-over from other donors' samples. The chain recombines TRBV10-2 with TRBJ2-4; D uncertain. CDR3 region: CASSESSWTANIQYF. The CDR3, as DNA: TGCGCCAGCAGTGAGTCGTCTTGGACCGCAAACATTCAGTACTTC.